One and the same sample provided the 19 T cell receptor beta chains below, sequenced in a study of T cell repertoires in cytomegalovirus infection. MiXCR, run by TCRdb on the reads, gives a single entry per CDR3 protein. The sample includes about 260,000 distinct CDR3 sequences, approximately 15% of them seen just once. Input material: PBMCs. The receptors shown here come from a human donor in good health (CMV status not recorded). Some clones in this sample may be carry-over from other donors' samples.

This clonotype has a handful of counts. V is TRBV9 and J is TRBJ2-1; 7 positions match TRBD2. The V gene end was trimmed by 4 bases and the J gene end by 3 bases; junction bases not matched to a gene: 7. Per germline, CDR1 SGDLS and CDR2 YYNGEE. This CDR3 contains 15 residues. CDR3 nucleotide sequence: TGTGCCAGCAGCTCCCCCGGGGGGATCTACAATGAGCAGTTCTTC. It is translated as CASSSPGGIYNEQFF.

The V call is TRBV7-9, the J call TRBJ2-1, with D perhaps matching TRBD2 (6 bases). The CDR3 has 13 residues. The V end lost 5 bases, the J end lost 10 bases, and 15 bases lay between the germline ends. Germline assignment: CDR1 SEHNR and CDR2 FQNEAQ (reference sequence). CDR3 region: CASSPERLAEQFF. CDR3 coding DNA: TGTGCCAGCAGCCCCGAACGTCTAGCGGAGCAGTTCTTC. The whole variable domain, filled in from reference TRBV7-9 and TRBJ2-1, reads DTGVSQNPRHKITKRGQNVTFRCDPISEHNRLYWYRQTLGQGPEFLTYFQNEAQLEKSRLLSDRFSAERPKGSFSTLEIQRTEQGDSAMYLCASSPERLAEQFFGPGTRLTVL.

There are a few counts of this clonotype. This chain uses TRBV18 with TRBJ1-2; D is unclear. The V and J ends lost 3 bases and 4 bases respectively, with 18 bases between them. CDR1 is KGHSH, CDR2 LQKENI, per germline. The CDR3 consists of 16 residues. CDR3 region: CASSPYGSDGPYGYTF. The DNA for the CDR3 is TGTGCCAGCTCACCTTACGGATCGGACGGGCCCTATGGCTACACCTTC.

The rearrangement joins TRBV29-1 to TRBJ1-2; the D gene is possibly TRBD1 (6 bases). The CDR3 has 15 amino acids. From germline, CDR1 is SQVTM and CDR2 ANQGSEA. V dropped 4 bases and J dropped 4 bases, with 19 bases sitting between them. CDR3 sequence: CSVVRSAGAIYGYTF. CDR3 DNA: TGCAGCGTTGTTCGTTCGGCAGGGGCTATCTATGGCTACACCTTC.

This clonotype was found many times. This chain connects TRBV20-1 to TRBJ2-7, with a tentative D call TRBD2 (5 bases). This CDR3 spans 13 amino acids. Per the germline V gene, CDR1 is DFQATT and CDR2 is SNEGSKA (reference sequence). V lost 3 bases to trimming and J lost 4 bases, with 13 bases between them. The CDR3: CSARAGPGYEQYF. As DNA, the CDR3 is TGCAGTGCTAGGGCGGGCCCGGGGTACGAGCAGTACTTC.

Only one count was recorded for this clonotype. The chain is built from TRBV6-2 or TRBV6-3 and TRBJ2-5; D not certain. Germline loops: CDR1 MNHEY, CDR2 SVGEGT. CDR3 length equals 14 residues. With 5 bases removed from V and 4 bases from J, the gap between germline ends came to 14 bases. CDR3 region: CASSTTLVRETQYF. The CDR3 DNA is TGTGCCAGCAGTACCACCCTGGTTAGAGAGACCCAGTACTTC.

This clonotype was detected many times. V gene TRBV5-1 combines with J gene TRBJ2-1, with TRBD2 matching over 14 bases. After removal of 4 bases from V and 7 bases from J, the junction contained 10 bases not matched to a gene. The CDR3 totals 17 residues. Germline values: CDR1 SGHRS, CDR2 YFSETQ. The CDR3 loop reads CASSPGLTSGGGNEQFF. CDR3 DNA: TGCGCCAGCAGCCCGGGATTGACTAGCGGGGGGGGAAATGAGCAGTTCTTC.

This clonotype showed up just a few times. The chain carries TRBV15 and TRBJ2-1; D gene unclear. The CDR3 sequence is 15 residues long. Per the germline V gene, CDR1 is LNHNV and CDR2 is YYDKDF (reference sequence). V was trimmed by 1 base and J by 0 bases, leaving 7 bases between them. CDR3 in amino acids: CATSRGPSSYNEQFF. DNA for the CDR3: TGTGCCACCAGCAGAGGCCCGAGCTCCTACAATGAGCAGTTCTTC.

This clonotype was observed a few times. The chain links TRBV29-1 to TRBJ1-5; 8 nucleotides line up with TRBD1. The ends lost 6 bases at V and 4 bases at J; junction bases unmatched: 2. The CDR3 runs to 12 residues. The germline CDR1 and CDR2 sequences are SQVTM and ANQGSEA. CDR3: CSVQGGNQPQHF. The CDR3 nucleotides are TGCAGCGTACAGGGGGGTAATCAGCCCCAGCATTTT.

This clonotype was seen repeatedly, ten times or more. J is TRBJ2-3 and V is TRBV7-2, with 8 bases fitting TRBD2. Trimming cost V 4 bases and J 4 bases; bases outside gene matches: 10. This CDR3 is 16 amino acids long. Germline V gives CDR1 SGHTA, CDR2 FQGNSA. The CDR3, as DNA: TGTGCCAGCAGCTCGAGGACTAGCCCCGGGGCAGATACGCAGTATTTT. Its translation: CASSSRTSPGADTQYF.

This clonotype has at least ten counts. CDR3 in amino acids: CASSLVDGARGYTF. The CDR3 nucleotides are TGTGCCAGCAGCTTGGTGGACGGCGCCAGGGGCTACACCTTC. V and J are TRBV5-8 and TRBJ1-2; D unclear. The CDR3 length is 14 residues. V was clipped by 0 bases and J by 8 bases, with 14 bases between them. CDR1 is SGHTS and CDR2 is YDEGEE in the germline V gene.

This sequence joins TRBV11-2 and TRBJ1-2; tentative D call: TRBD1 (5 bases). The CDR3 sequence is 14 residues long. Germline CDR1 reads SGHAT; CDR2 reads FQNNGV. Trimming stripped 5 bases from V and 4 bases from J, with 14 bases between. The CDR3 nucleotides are TGTGCCAGCAGCACAGCTGGGACGGTCTATGGCTACACCTTC. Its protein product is CASSTAGTVYGYTF.

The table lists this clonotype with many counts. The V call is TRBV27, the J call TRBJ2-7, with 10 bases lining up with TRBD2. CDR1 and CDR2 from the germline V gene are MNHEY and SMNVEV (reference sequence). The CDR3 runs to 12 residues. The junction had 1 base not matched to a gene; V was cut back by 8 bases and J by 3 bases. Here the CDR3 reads CASGTSVYEQYF. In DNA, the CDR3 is TGTGCCAGCGGGACTAGCGTCTACGAGCAGTACTTC.

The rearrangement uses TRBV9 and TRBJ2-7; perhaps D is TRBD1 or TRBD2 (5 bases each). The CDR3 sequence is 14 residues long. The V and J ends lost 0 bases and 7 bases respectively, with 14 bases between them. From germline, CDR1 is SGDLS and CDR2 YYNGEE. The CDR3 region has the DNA TGTGCCAGCAGCGTAGCCCCAAATGGGGGAGAGCAGTACTTC. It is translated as CASSVAPNGGEQYF.

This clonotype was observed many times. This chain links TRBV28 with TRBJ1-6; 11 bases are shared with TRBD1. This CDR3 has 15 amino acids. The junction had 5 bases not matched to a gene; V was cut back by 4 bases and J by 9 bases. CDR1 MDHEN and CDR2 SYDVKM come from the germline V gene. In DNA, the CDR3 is TGTGCCAGCAGTTCTACCGGGACAGGGGGTTCACCCCTCCACTTT. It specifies CASSSTGTGGSPLHF.

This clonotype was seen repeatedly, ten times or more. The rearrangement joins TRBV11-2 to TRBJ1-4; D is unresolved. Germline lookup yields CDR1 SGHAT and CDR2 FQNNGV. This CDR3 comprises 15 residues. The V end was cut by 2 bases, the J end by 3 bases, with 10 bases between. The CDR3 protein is CASSLTGSANEKLFF. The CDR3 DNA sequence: TGTGCCAGCAGCTTAACCGGGTCTGCTAATGAAAAACTGTTTTTT.

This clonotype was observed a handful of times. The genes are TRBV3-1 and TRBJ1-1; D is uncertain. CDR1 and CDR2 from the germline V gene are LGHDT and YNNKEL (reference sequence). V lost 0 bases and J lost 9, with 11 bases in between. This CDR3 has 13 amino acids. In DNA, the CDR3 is TGTGCCAGCAGCCAAGATTTCCTAGACAAAGCTTTCTTT. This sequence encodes CASSQDFLDKAFF.

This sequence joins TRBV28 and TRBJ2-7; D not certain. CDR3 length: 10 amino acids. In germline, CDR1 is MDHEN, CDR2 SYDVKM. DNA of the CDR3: TGTGGGGTCGGCGGTTCTCCCCTGTACTTC. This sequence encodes CGVGGSPLYF.

In nucleotides, the CDR3 is TGTGCCAGCAGCCAAGATGGCGGGGGCGCGGGCAATCAGCCCCAGCATTTT. Translated: CASSQDGGGAGNQPQHF. V and J are TRBV4-2 and TRBJ1-5, with a weak D call TRBD1 (6 bases). V lost 0 bases to trimming and J lost 2 bases, with 14 bases between them. The CDR3 is made up of 17 amino acids. The germline CDR1 and CDR2 sequences are LGHNA and YNFKEQ.